This TCR beta chain was identified during a study of blood T cell repertoires in COVID-19. Measured with immunoSEQ multiplex PCR; TCRdb has only the in-frame clones, and not every one. Of 250,000 to 350,000 clones listed, 90% are singletons. The Seattle site enrolled patients during active infection and followed them longitudinally. V lost 0 bases and J lost 8, with 18 bases in between. The length of the CDR3 is 16 residues. The V gene's germline CDR1 is SGHTS and CDR2 YDEGEE. V gene TRBV5-8 combines with J gene TRBJ1-5, with a possible D match to TRBD1 (6 bases). The sample consisted of peripheral blood. The TCR originated in a woman in her 30s with COVID-19, enrolled during active disease. The DNA of the CDR3 is TGTGCCAGCAGCTTGGTACTGGGACATAATCTTAAGCCCCAGCATTTT. It is translated as CASSLVLGHNLKPQHF.